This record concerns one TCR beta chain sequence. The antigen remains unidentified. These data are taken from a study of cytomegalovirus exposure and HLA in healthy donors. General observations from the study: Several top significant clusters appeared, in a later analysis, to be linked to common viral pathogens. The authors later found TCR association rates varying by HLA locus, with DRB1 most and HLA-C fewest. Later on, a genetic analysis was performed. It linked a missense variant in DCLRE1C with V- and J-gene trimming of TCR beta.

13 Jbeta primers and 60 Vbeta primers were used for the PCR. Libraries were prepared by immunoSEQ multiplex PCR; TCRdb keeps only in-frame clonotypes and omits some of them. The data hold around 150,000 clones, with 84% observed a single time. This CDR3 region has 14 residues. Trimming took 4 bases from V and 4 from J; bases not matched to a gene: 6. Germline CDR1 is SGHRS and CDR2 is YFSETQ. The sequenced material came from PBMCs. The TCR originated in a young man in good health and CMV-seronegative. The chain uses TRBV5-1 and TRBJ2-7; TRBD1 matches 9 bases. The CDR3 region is CASSPSGTGYEQYF. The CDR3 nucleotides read TGCGCCAGCAGCCCTTCCGGGACAGGGTACGAGCAGTACTTC. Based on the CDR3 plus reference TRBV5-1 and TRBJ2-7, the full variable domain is KAGVTQTPRYLIKTRGQQVTLSCSPISGHRSVSWYQQTPGQGLQFLFEYFSETQRNKGNFPGRFSGRQFSNSRSEMNVSTLELGDSALYLCASSPSGTGYEQYFGPGTRLTVT.